This is a list of T cell receptor beta chains from one sample in a study of blood T cell repertoires in COVID-19. Assay used: immunoSEQ multiplex PCR; TCRdb lists only in-frame clones, some missing. Of about 58,000 clones listed, about 85% are singletons. The sequencing input was peripheral blood. These receptors were taken from a man aged 35 to 55 with active COVID-19. Each CDR3 is given with its conserved first and last residue. A D gene is named only where the DNA matches it firmly. The size field is filled for only some rows; it gives once, few, many or a size class.

length: 12; D: NA; V: TRBV2; J: TRBJ2-2; size: NA; DNA: TGTGCCAGCAGTCGTGACACCGGGGAGCTGTTTTTT; CDR3: CASSRDTGELFF
length: 13; D: TRBD1; V: TRBV4-2; J: TRBJ2-4; size: NA; DNA: TGTGCCAGCAGCCAATTGGGACAGGACATTCAGTACTTC; CDR3: CASSQLGQDIQYF
length: 16; D: NA; V: TRBV3-1/TRBV3-2; J: TRBJ2-6; size: NA; DNA: TGTGCCAGCAGCCAGACAGGTCCCTCTGGGGCCAACGTCCTGACTTTC; CDR3: CASSQTGPSGANVLTF
length: 15; D: NA; V: TRBV27; J: TRBJ1-2; size: once; DNA: TGTGCCAGCAGCTTAGCGACAGGAGCTAACTATGGCTACACCTTC; CDR3: CASSLATGANYGYTF
length: 14; D: NA; V: TRBV28; J: TRBJ1-2; size: NA; DNA: TGTGCCAGCAGCCCAAGTGCCCCGCATGAGGGCTACACCTTC; CDR3: CASSPSAPHEGYTF
length: 14; D: NA; V: TRBV9; J: TRBJ2-3; size: NA; DNA: TGTGCCAGCAGCCGGAGCAGTGGCACAGATACGCAGTATTTT; CDR3: CASSRSSGTDTQYF
length: 16; D: TRBD2; V: TRBV7-2; J: TRBJ2-2; size: once; DNA: TGTGCCAGCAGCTTACGAGCGGGAGTTTTAACCGGGGAGCTGTTTTTT; CDR3: CASSLRAGVLTGELFF
length: 15; D: TRBD1; V: TRBV5-1; J: TRBJ1-4; size: NA; DNA: TGCGCCAGCAGCACCGGGACAGGGGGGAATGAAAAACTGTTTTTT; CDR3: CASSTGTGGNEKLFF
length: 16; D: NA; V: TRBV5-6; J: TRBJ2-1; size: few; DNA: TGTGCCAGCAGCTTTATCCTCGCTAGCGAATACAATGAGCAGTTCTTC; CDR3: CASSFILASEYNEQFF
length: 16; D: TRBD1; V: TRBV25-1; J: TRBJ2-5; size: NA; DNA: TGTGCCACCCGAACTTCTGCCGGGACAGGAAGGGAGACCCAGTACTTC; CDR3: CATRTSAGTGRETQYF
length: 13; D: NA; V: TRBV6-1; J: TRBJ2-3; size: NA; DNA: TGTGCCAGCAGTGACCCATTACTGGATACGCAGTATTTT; CDR3: CASSDPLLDTQYF
length: 15; D: NA; V: TRBV19; J: TRBJ2-7; size: NA; DNA: TGTGCCAGTAGTCCCGGGACATTGAGCTCCTACGAGCAGTACTTC; CDR3: CASSPGTLSSYEQYF
length: 17; D: NA; V: TRBV28; J: TRBJ2-3; size: NA; DNA: TGTGCCAGCAGTTTAGTGGGAGGCATACTTCCAACAGATACGCAGTATTTT; CDR3: CASSLVGGILPTDTQYF
length: 15; D: TRBD1; V: TRBV7-3; J: TRBJ2-1; size: few; DNA: TGTGCCAGCAGCTTTGGACAGGGACAATACAATGAGCAGTTCTTC; CDR3: CASSFGQGQYNEQFF
length: 14; D: NA; V: TRBV24-1; J: TRBJ1-2; size: many; DNA: TGTGCCACCAGTGATGTACAGGAAAACTATGGCTACACCTTC; CDR3: CATSDVQENYGYTF
length: 13; D: TRBD1; V: TRBV27; J: TRBJ2-7; size: NA; DNA: TGTGCCAGCAGCTTGGGACAGGGGCGAGAGCAGTACTTC; CDR3: CASSLGQGREQYF
length: 14; D: NA; V: TRBV2; J: TRBJ1-6; size: NA; DNA: TGTGCCAGCAGCCCTAGGCAGCCGAATTCACCCCTCCACTTT; CDR3: CASSPRQPNSPLHF
length: 11; D: NA; V: TRBV20-1; J: TRBJ2-7; size: NA; DNA: TGCAGTGCTTCTAGTCCCTACGAGCAGTACTTC; CDR3: CSASSPYEQYF
length: 14; D: NA; V: TRBV5-4; J: TRBJ2-3; size: NA; DNA: TGTGCCAGCAGTCCCGCCAGGAACACAGATACGCAGTATTTT; CDR3: CASSPARNTDTQYF
length: 15; D: NA; V: TRBV9; J: TRBJ2-7; size: NA; DNA: TGTGCCAGCAGCGTAGGCCCAGGGGTGAACTACGAGCAGTACTTC; CDR3: CASSVGPGVNYEQYF
length: 13; D: TRBD1; V: TRBV6-6; J: TRBJ2-5; size: NA; DNA: TGTGCCAGCAGAAGCAGGGGGCTTGGGACCCAGTACTTC; CDR3: CASRSRGLGTQYF
length: 13; D: NA; V: TRBV18; J: TRBJ2-1; size: NA; DNA: TGTGCCAGCTCATTCAAGATCGCCGGTGAGCAGTTCTTC; CDR3: CASSFKIAGEQFF
length: 15; D: NA; V: TRBV27; J: TRBJ2-5; size: NA; DNA: TGTGCCAGCAGTCTAGGGGGTACAGGGCTGGAGACCCAGTACTTC; CDR3: CASSLGGTGLETQYF
length: 13; D: TRBD2; V: TRBV5-1; J: TRBJ2-3; size: NA; DNA: TGCGCCAGCAGCTGGGGGGGAGAAGATACGCAGTATTTT; CDR3: CASSWGGEDTQYF
length: 14; D: TRBD2; V: TRBV7-3; J: TRBJ2-7; size: NA; DNA: TGTGCCAGCAGCTTGGGAGCGGGAGGGTACGAGCAGTACTTC; CDR3: CASSLGAGGYEQYF
length: 13; D: NA; V: TRBV30; J: TRBJ2-2; size: NA; DNA: TGTGCCTGGAGTGTACCAGGAACCGGGGAGCTGTTTTTT; CDR3: CAWSVPGTGELFF
length: 14; D: NA; V: TRBV28; J: TRBJ1-2; size: few; DNA: TGTGCCAGCAGTTTCCAGGGAACTAACTATGGCTACACCTTC; CDR3: CASSFQGTNYGYTF
length: 14; D: NA; V: TRBV6-5; J: TRBJ2-3; size: NA; DNA: TGTGCCAGCACCGAGAGACAGGCCACAGATACGCAGTATTTT; CDR3: CASTERQATDTQYF
length: 15; D: NA; V: TRBV29-1; J: TRBJ1-1; size: NA; DNA: TGCAGCGTTGAAAGCCGGGGTACTGTCTATTCTGAAGCTTTCTTT; CDR3: CSVESRGTVYSEAFF
length: 15; D: NA; V: TRBV4-2; J: TRBJ1-2; size: once; DNA: TGTGCCAGCAGCCAACCTAATGGGCCCAACTATGGCTACACCTTC; CDR3: CASSQPNGPNYGYTF
length: 17; D: NA; V: TRBV27; J: TRBJ2-2; size: NA; DNA: TGTGCCAGCAGTTTATCCCTTCCGGGTAGGGGCACCGGGGAGCTGTTTTTT; CDR3: CASSLSLPGRGTGELFF
length: 13; D: TRBD1; V: TRBV12-3/TRBV12-4; J: TRBJ2-7; size: NA; DNA: TGTGCCAGCACCCCGGGACAGGGAATGGAGCAGTACTTC; CDR3: CASTPGQGMEQYF
length: 14; D: NA; V: TRBV11-1; J: TRBJ2-1; size: NA; DNA: TGTGCCAGCGCCTGGAGTTTCGAGAACAATGAGCAGTTCTTC; CDR3: CASAWSFENNEQFF
length: 15; D: TRBD1; V: TRBV7-9; J: TRBJ2-3; size: NA; DNA: TGTGCCAGCAGCTGGGGGACAGGGGACGCAGATACGCAGTATTTT; CDR3: CASSWGTGDADTQYF
length: 14; D: TRBD1; V: TRBV5-4; J: TRBJ2-3; size: NA; DNA: TGTGCCAGCAGATGGGACAGGGAGATAGATACGCAGTATTTT; CDR3: CASRWDREIDTQYF
length: 16; D: NA; V: TRBV11-2; J: TRBJ2-3; size: NA; DNA: TGTGCCAGCAGCTTACAGGGCTGGACCCCCCAGGATACGCAGTATTTT; CDR3: CASSLQGWTPQDTQYF
length: 15; D: TRBD2; V: TRBV7-6; J: TRBJ2-2; size: NA; DNA: TGTGCCAGCAGCCTAGCGGGAGGGCCATCGGGGGAGCTGTTTTTT; CDR3: CASSLAGGPSGELFF
length: 15; D: NA; V: TRBV9; J: TRBJ2-1; size: NA; DNA: TGTGCCAGCAGCGCCCTCCCCGACTCCTCTGGTGAGCAGTTCTTC; CDR3: CASSALPDSSGEQFF
length: 18; D: TRBD2; V: TRBV11-2; J: TRBJ2-3; size: NA; DNA: TGTGCCAGCAGCTTAGAAGGGACTAGCGGGAGAGGCACAGATACGCAGTATTTT; CDR3: CASSLEGTSGRGTDTQYF